This T cell receptor beta chain comes out of a study of T cells in women clearing cervical HPV infection. Sequenced by immunoSEQ multiplex PCR; TCRdb stores in-frame clones only, minus some. This sample contains about 30,000 clones. The sequencing input was blood buffy coat. This TCR derives from a woman between 18 and 69 years old with a cervical HPV16 infection that either progressed to CIN3+ or cleared (not recorded which).

Partial CDR3 DNA: TGTGCCAGCAGTGCGTTACAGACTCGGGACAGAATCTATGGC. Encoded protein: CASSALQTRDRIYG. In full, the CDR3 reads CASSALQTRDRIYGYTF. The chain carries TRBV2 and TRBJ1-2; 7 bases agree with TRBD1. The DNA ends 3 residues before the CDR3 does, and the rest of the CDR3 is filled in from the germline J gene. Germline CDR1 is SNHLY and CDR2 is FYNNEI. Unmatched junction bases numbered 15, after V lost 4 bases and J lost 4 bases. CDR3 length equals 17 residues.